These 15 T cell receptor beta chains originate from one sample sequenced in a study of T-cell reconstitution after alpha-beta-depleted transplantation in children. The authors prepared the TCRbeta library with unique molecular identifiers. A single record per CDR3 protein comes from TCRdb applying MiXCR to the PCR reads. The repertoire consists of approximately 300,000 distinct CDR3 sequences, with 10% occurring once and the leading ten covering about 8%. Sequencing was performed on PBMCs, taken before TCRalphabeta/CD19-depleted stem cell transplant. These receptors came from a boy under two years old with acute myeloid leukemia, due to receive a stem cell transplant.

In its sample, this clonotype was seen many times. This chain connects TRBV15 to TRBJ2-5, with no clear D. Trimming shortened V by 8 bases and J by 4 bases, and 20 bases separated the two germline ends. This CDR3 region has 15 residues. In germline, CDR1 is LNHNV, CDR2 YYDKDF (reference sequence). The CDR3 nucleotides read TGTGCCACCGCCCCTAGGACGTCCCGCGGAGAGACCCAGTACTTC. Its translation is CATAPRTSRGETQYF. The entire variable domain, with the rest obtained from reference TRBV15 and TRBJ2-5, is as follows: DAMVIQNPRYQVTQFGKPVTLSCSQTLNHNVMYWYQQKSSQAPKLLFHYYDKDFNNEADTPDNFQSRRPNTSFCFLDIRSPGLGDTAMYLCATAPRTSRGETQYFGPGTRLLVL.

This clonotype has a count of ten or more. The rearrangement uses TRBV20-1 and TRBJ2-7; 8 bases are a match to TRBD1. The CDR3 extends over 13 amino acids. The germline CDR1 and CDR2 sequences are DFQATT and SNEGSKA (reference sequence). After removal of 2 bases from V and 4 bases from J, the junction contained 4 bases not matched to a gene. The CDR3 is CSARFRGLYEQYF. DNA for the CDR3: TGCAGTGCTAGATTCAGGGGGCTTTACGAGCAGTACTTC.

This clonotype was counted ten times or more. The rearrangement uses TRBV6-1 and TRBJ2-2; the match to TRBD2 covers 11 bases. With V trimmed by 5 bases and J by 4 bases, 9 bases remained unmatched. CDR1 MNHNS and CDR2 SASEGT come from the germline V gene. The CDR3 is made up of 17 amino acids. This CDR3 reads CASSPLAGGPVTGELFF. CDR3 DNA sequence: TGTGCCAGCAGTCCCTTAGCGGGGGGGCCGGTCACCGGGGAGCTGTTTTTT.

This clonotype was seen at least ten times. The V and J genes are TRBV20-1 and TRBJ2-7, with TRBD1 identical over 9 bases. This CDR3 is 14 amino acids long. V lost 6 bases to trimming and J lost 2 bases; unmatched junction nucleotides: 8. Germline loops: CDR1 DFQATT, CDR2 SNEGSKA (reference sequence). The chain's CDR3 is CSAGTGLGPYEQYF. The CDR3 nucleotides read TGCAGTGCGGGGACAGGGCTAGGACCCTACGAGCAGTACTTC.

This clonotype was seen at least ten times. The V call is TRBV20-1, the J call TRBJ1-2; D might be TRBD1 (5 bases). The germline V gene has CDR1 DFQATT and CDR2 SNEGSKA (reference sequence). The CDR3 sequence is 12 residues long. Trimming took 5 bases from V and 4 from J, leaving 11 bases between them. The CDR3 here is CSARDVLYGYTF. For the CDR3, the DNA is TGCAGTGCTCGGGACGTACTCTATGGCTACACCTTC.

The rearrangement links TRBV23-1 to TRBJ1-1, with D perhaps TRBD1 (6 bases). TRBV23-1 is an ORF, with its function uncertain. V was shortened by 0 bases and J by 3 bases, with 11 bases between the two germline ends. The CDR3 has 15 amino acids. The DNA of the CDR3 is TGCGCCAGCAGTCAATCTTGCGGGGGCCACACTGAAGCTTTCTTT. This translates into CASSQSCGGHTEAFF.

Worth noting for this clonotype: This may come from a read error, since a much larger clone is one base off. The V call is TRBV3-1, the J call TRBJ2-5; D unresolved. The CDR3 is made up of 17 amino acids. Trimming cost V 4 bases and J 4 bases, with 22 bases left between them. Germline lookup yields CDR1 LGHDT and CDR2 YNNKEL (reference sequence). The DNA for the CDR3 is TGTGCCAGCAGCCGAACCTTTGGGGAAGACAAAGGAGAGACCCAGTACTTC. The encoded protein is CASSRTFGEDKGETQYF.

In this sample, this clonotype turned up a few times. The chain is built from TRBV5-5 and TRBJ2-1; D ambiguous. The V and J ends lost 2 bases and 7 bases respectively, with 16 bases between them. The CDR3 length is 15 residues. CDR1 and CDR2 (germline): SGHKS, YYEKEE (reference sequence). This CDR3 reads CASSFLPETENEQFF. CDR3 DNA sequence: TGTGCCAGCAGCTTTCTTCCGGAGACCGAGAATGAGCAGTTCTTC.

This clonotype was counted many times. Written as DNA, the CDR3 is TGTGCCAGCAGTCTCTTCCCGGGACTAGCGGTTACAGATACGCAGTATTTT. Translation gives CASSLFPGLAVTDTQYF. V usage is TRBV28 and J usage is TRBJ2-3, with 11 nucleotides matching TRBD2. The CDR3 loop spans 17 amino acids. Germline CDR1 is MDHEN and CDR2 is SYDVKM. The V and J ends lost 5 bases and 3 bases, in that order; junction bases with no gene match: 10.

This clonotype has ten or more counts. The V gene is TRBV6-1, the J gene TRBJ2-5, with 12 bases aligning to TRBD2. The germline gives CDR1 MNHNS, CDR2 SASEGT. V lost 2 bases to trimming and J lost 4 bases; unmatched junction nucleotides: 2. The CDR3 length is 15 residues. This chain's CDR3 is CASSELAGGPETQYF. The CDR3 DNA reads as TGTGCCAGCAGTGAACTAGCGGGGGGGCCAGAGACCCAGTACTTC.

The rearrangement uses TRBV12-3 or TRBV12-4 and TRBJ1-5, with 9 bases fitting TRBD1. CDR3 length: 16 residues. The V gene end was trimmed by 4 bases and the J gene end by 2 bases; junction bases not matched to a gene: 6. The CDR3 here is CASSSGQGVGNQPQHF. Written as DNA, the CDR3 is TGTGCCAGCAGTTCGGGACAGGGAGTTGGCAATCAGCCCCAGCATTTT.

This clonotype was recorded many times. The genes are TRBV4-3 and TRBJ1-3; D is ambiguous. V lost 0 bases to trimming and J lost 0 bases, with 12 bases between them. The CDR3 consists of 17 residues. Looked up from germline, CDR1 is LGHNA and CDR2 is YSLEER. The CDR3 DNA is TGCGCCAGCAGCCAAGACCCCGACCGGCCCTCTGGAAACACCATATATTTT. Translated, it gives CASSQDPDRPSGNTIYF.

The V gene is TRBV11-1, the J gene TRBJ2-2; TRBD1 agrees at 9 bases. This CDR3 spans 20 amino acids. The germline CDR1 and CDR2 sequences are SGHAT and FQDESV (reference sequence). Losses at the gene ends were 0 bases for V and 1 base for J; bases not matched to a gene: 12. The CDR3, as DNA: TGTGCCAGCAGCTTAGCGACGTACAGGGGGCAGTCAGGGAACACCGGGGAGCTGTTTTTT. Protein product: CASSLATYRGQSGNTGELFF.

This clonotype was seen at least ten times. The V gene is TRBV29-1, the J gene TRBJ2-3; maybe TRBD2 (5 bases). This CDR3 is built from 13 residues. Trimming stripped 2 bases from V and 4 bases from J, with 10 bases between. Germline V gives CDR1 SQVTM, CDR2 ANQGSEA. In nucleotides, the CDR3 is TGCAGCGTTGAACTGGCTAGCTCAGATACGCAGTATTTT. Amino acids: CSVELASSDTQYF.

The DNA of the CDR3 is TGTGCCAGCAGCATAAGCGGGCGGGGGGGGACAGATACGCAGTATTTT. Encoded protein: CASSISGRGGTDTQYF. This chain links TRBV7-2 with TRBJ2-3, with 9 bases that match TRBD2. With 5 bases clipped from V and 3 bases from J, the junction kept 9 bases outside the gene matches. Germline CDR1 and CDR2: SGHTA and FQGNSA. CDR3 size: 16 residues.